The clone carrying this T cell receptor beta chain was counted only a few times. Its matching antigen is unknown. This sample stems from a study of cytomegalovirus exposure and HLA in healthy donors. PCR primers comprised 60 Vbeta and 13 Jbeta primers. This table comes from immunoSEQ multiplex PCR, and its TCRdb copy is limited to in-frame clones, with some not included. The sample consists of 100,000 to 150,000 clones, 55% to 75% of them appearing once. Study-wide findings and caveats: Later analysis identified a missense DCLRE1C variant that was linked to TCR beta V- and J-gene trimming. In a later analysis, more than 15,000 TCR beta sequences were associated with HLA alleles at 0.05 false discovery rate. In a later analysis, compared with equally common non-associated chains, HLA-associated beta chains were more expanded. According to the study, 160 or so TCR beta chains were cytomegalovirus-associated.

The TCR comes from a man aged 25-45 years in good health and CMV-seronegative. Sequencing was performed on PBMCs.

The CDR3 spells CASSPAGGVNTGELFF. The CDR3 DNA reads as TGTGCCAGCAGCCCCGCGGGGGGGGTTAACACCGGGGAGCTGTTTTTT. V usage is TRBV9 and J usage is TRBJ2-2; TRBD2 agrees at 9 bases. The V and J ends lost 4 bases and 2 bases, in that order; junction bases with no gene match: 6. Germline V gene data show CDR1 as SGDLS and CDR2 as YYNGEE. The CDR3 is made up of 16 amino acids.